This T cell receptor beta chain came from a study of CD8 T cells in ankylosing spondylitis. Study conclusions and caveats: Characteristic, it appeared, of ankylosing spondylitis blood was a TCR beta motif of several highly homologous variants. Earlier studies detected some motif variants in reactive arthritis synovial fluid and blood. CD8+ disease-linked clones were present at relatively low frequencies in blood.

The CDR3 runs 14 residues. V was clipped by 2 bases and J by 3 bases; unmatched bases: 3. From germline, CDR1 is LGHDT and CDR2 YNNKEL (reference sequence). In TCRdb, the 5' RACE reads were re-called with MiXCR into one record per CDR3 protein. The sample contains roughly 440,000 distinct CDR3 sequences, 15% to 20% of which appear only once. The table lists this clonotype with many counts. Antigen: not known. This chain uses TRBV3-1 with TRBJ2-7, with TRBD1 identical over 8 bases. The sequence was collected from a male donor with ankylosing spondylitis. Sequencing was done on a sample of blood, either unsorted or a sorted T cell fraction (not recorded which). The CDR3 sequence: CASSQTGGIYEQYF. The CDR3 nucleotides are TGTGCCAGCAGCCAAACAGGGGGAATCTACGAGCAGTACTTC.